The T cell receptor beta chain described here comes from a study of regulatory T cells in long-lasting Graves disease. Findings and caveats of the study: Patients whose Graves' disease persisted exhibited lower TCR diversity than those newly diagnosed. Segments TRBV28, TRBJ1-2 and TRBJ2-5 showed preferential usage in persistent disease.

CDR3 length: 15 amino acids. Germline values: CDR1 SGHDN, CDR2 FVKESK. The germline V and J ends were trimmed by 0 bases and 6 bases, with 14 bases remaining between them. iRepertoire HTBI primers and Arm-PCR of CDR3 regions built TCR beta libraries. TCRdb used MiXCR to reprocess the multiplex PCR reads, holding one entry per CDR3 protein. The table lists roughly 440,000 distinct CDR3 sequences, 16% of them singletons. Stated time point: newly diagnosed GD, antithyroid drugs for less than 3 months. Extracted PBMC RNA gave rise to the TCR library. In its sample, this clonotype was seen many times. Its antigen is not identified. These same records also appear under a second study, on T cells in Graves' hyperthyroidism and ophthalmopathy. This second study notes: Using the HTBI primer set, a first-round RT-PCR was run on the TCR CDR3. A model built on 13 V-J features separated ophthalmopathy from stable hyperthyroidism.

The sequence was collected from a woman under 30 with Graves disease. Sequencing was performed on peripheral blood mononuclear cells (PBMCs), taken at new diagnosis, from a patient treated with antithyroid drugs. V is TRBV14 and J is TRBJ2-5; D is undetermined. The CDR3 DNA reads TGTGCCAGCAGCCAAGAGGTCGTCAGTCGGAAGACCCAGTACTTC. As protein: CASSQEVVSRKTQYF.